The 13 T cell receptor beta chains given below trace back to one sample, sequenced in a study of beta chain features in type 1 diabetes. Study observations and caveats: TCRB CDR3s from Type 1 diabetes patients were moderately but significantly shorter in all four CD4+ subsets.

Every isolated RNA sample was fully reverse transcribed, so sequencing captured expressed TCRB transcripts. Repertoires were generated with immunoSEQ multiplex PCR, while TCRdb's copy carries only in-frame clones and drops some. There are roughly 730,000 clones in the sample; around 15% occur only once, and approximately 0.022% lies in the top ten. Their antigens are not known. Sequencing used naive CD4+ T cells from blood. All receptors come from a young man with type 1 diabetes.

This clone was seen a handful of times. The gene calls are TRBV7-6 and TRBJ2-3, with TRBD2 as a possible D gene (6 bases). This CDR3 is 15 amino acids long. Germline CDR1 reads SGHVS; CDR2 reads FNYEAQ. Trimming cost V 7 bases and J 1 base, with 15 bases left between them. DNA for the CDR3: TGTGCCAGCACTTCGAACGGCGGGGGCACAGATACGCAGTATTTT. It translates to CASTSNGGGTDTQYF.

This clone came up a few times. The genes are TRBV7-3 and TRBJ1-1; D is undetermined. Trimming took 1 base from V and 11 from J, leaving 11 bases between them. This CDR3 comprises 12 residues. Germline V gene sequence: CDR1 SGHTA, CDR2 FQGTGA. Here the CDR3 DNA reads TGTGCCAGCAGCTTAAACGGTGGATTGGCTTTCTTT. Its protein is CASSLNGGLAFF.

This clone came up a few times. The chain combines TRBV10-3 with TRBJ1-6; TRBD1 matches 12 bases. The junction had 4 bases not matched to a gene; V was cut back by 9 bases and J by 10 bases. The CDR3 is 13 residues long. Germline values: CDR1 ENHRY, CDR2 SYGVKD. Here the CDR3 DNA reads TGTGCCATGGGACAGGGGGCGAGATCACCCCTCCACTTT. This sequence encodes CAMGQGARSPLHF.

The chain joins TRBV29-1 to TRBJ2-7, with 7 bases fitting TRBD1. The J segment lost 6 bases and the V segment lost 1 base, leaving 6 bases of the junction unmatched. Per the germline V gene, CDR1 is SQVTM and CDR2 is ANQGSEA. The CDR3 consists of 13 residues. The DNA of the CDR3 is TGCAGCGTTGAAGCCCAAGAGGGGGCCGAGCAGTACTTC. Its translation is CSVEAQEGAEQYF.

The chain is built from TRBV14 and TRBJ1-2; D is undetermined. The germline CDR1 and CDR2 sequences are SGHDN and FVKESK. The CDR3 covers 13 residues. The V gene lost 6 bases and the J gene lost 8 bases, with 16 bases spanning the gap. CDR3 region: CASSYPGVRGYTF. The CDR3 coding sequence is TGTGCCAGCAGTTACCCGGGTGTGAGGGGCTACACCTTC.

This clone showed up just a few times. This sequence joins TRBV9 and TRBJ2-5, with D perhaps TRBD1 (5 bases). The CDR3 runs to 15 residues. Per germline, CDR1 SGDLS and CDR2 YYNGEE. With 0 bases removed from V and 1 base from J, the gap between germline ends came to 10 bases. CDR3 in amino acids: CASSVEDTIQETQYF. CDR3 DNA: TGTGCCAGCAGCGTAGAGGACACGATCCAAGAGACCCAGTACTTC.

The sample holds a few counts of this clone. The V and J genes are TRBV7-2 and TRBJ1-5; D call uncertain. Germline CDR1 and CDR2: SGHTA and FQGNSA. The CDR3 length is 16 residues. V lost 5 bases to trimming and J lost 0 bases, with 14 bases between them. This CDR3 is CASSPKTGYSNQPQHF. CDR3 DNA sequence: TGTGCCAGCAGCCCCAAGACGGGATATAGCAATCAGCCCCAGCATTTT.

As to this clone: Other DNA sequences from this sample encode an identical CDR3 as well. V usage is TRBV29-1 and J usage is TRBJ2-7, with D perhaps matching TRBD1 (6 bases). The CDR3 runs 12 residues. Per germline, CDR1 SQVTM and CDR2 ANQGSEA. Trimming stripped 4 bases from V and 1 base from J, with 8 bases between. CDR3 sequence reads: CSVGQGSYEQYF. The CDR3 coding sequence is TGCAGCGTTGGGCAGGGGTCCTACGAGCAGTACTTC.

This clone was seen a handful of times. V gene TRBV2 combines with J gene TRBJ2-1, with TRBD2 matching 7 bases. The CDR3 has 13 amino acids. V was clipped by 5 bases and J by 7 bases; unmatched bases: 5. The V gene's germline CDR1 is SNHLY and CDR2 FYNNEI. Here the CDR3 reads CASSPREENEQFF. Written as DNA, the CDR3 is TGTGCCAGCAGTCCACGGGAGGAAAATGAGCAGTTCTTC.

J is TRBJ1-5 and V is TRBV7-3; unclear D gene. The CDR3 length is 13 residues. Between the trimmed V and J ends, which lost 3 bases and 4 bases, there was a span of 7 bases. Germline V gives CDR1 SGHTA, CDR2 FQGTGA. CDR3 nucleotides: TGTGCCAGCAGCTTGGACCCTAATCAGCCCCAGCATTTT. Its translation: CASSLDPNQPQHF.

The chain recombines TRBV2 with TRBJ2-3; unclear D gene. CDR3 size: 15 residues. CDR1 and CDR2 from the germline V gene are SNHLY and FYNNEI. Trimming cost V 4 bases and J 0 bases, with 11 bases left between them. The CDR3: CASSGLGSSTDTQYF. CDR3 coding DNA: TGTGCCAGCAGTGGACTCGGGTCTAGCACAGATACGCAGTATTTT.

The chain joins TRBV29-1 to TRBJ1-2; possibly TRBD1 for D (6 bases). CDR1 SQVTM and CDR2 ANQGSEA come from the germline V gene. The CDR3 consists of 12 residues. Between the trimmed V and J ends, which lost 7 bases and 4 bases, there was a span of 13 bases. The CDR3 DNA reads TGCAGCGGGGACAACCTTGGCTATGGCTACACCTTC. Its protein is CSGDNLGYGYTF. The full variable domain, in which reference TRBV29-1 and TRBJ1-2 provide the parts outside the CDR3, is SAVISQKPSRDICQRGTSLTIQCQVDSQVTMMFWYRQQPGQSLTLIATANQGSEATYESGFVIDKFPISRPNLTFSTLTVSNMSPEDSSIYLCSGDNLGYGYTFGSGTRLTVV.

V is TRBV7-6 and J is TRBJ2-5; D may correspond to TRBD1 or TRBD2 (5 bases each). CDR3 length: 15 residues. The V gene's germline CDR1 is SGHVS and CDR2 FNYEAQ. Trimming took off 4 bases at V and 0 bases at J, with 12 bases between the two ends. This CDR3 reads CASSSEGSYQETQYF. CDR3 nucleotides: TGTGCCAGCAGCTCAGAGGGGAGTTACCAAGAGACCCAGTACTTC.